The 29 T cell receptor beta chains given below trace back to one sample, sequenced in a study of shared clonotypes between healthy human individuals (dated by TCRdb to 2018 to 2020). The library was produced with the immunoSEQ multiplex PCR assay. This is the immuneACCESS table as TCRdb keeps it, with only in-frame sequences that have V and J called. A part of the clones is gone; compared with another copy, unresolved V genes explain less than half, and the rest is unexplained. The sample table contains about 2.2 million clones; only one count was recorded for roughly 91% of them. The ten largest clones represent about 1.8% of the sample. CD8 naive samples were CD45RO-negative cells positively selected for CCR7, giving a CD45RA+CCR7+ population that excluded TemRA cells. The sample taken for sequencing was naive CD8+ T cells from PBMCs. The cell subset or site label of this sample denotes: CD45RA+CCR7+. These receptor sequences come from a man between 18 and 29 years old in good health. Some clones in this sample may be carry-over from other donors' samples.

V gene TRBV28 combines with J gene TRBJ1-5; D ambiguous. CDR1 and CDR2 from the germline V gene are MDHEN and SYDVKM. The CDR3 contains 16 residues. Trimming removed 1 base at V and 8 bases at J, with 18 bases between. The CDR3 nucleotides are TGTGCCAGCAGTTTATTTGGTTGGCCGGTGAGGGAGCCCCAGCATTTT. This codes for CASSLFGWPVREPQHF.

The chain carries TRBV20-1 and TRBJ2-7, with D unclear. In germline, CDR1 is DFQATT, CDR2 SNEGSKA (reference sequence). CDR3 length: 11 amino acids. V shed 8 bases and J shed 0 bases, with 8 bases lying between them. This CDR3 is CSPKGSYEQYF. The CDR3 nucleotides are TGCAGTCCCAAAGGCTCCTACGAGCAGTACTTC.

Written as DNA, the CDR3 is TGTGCCAGCAGCCAAGCCGGACTAGCGGGACAAGAGACCCAGTACTTC. Protein product: CASSQAGLAGQETQYF. The chain employs TRBV4-2 and TRBJ2-5; 12 bases line up with TRBD2. With V trimmed by 1 base and J by 2 bases, 2 bases remained unmatched. Germline V gives CDR1 LGHNA, CDR2 YNFKEQ. The CDR3 consists of 16 residues.

V usage is TRBV27 and J usage is TRBJ1-5; 9 bases match TRBD1. The CDR3 is 14 amino acids. The V gene end was trimmed by 7 bases and the J gene end by 7 bases; junction bases not matched to a gene: 8. Per germline, CDR1 MNHEY and CDR2 SMNVEV (reference sequence). The CDR3 region is CASTLTGGGQPQHF. CDR3 DNA: TGTGCCAGCACCCTAACAGGGGGCGGGCAGCCCCAGCATTTT.

V and J are TRBV28 and TRBJ2-1, with 12 nucleotides matching TRBD2. Germline-derived CDR1 and CDR2 are MDHEN and SYDVKM. The junction had 6 bases not matched to a gene; V was cut back by 6 bases and J by 3 bases. The CDR3 runs to 16 residues. The CDR3 spells CASRAGLAGLYNEQFF. CDR3 sequence (DNA): TGTGCCAGCAGAGCCGGACTAGCGGGGCTCTACAATGAGCAGTTCTTC.

The gene calls are TRBV5-6 and TRBJ2-7; maybe TRBD1 (5 bases). CDR1 SGHDT and CDR2 YYEEEE come from the germline V gene. CDR3 length: 14 amino acids. V was trimmed by 3 bases and J by 2 bases, leaving 12 bases between them. This chain's CDR3 is CASSSDSSTYEQYF. CDR3 bases: TGTGCCAGCAGCTCAGACAGCTCTACCTACGAGCAGTACTTC.

The chain combines TRBV25-1 with TRBJ1-4; tentatively, D is TRBD1 (5 bases). From germline, CDR1 is MGHDK and CDR2 SYGVNS. Trimming cost V 5 bases and J 11 bases, with 15 bases left between them. The length of the CDR3 is 13 residues. In DNA form, the CDR3 reads TGTGCCAGCAGTACCTTTGAGGGGCTTAAACTGTTTTTT. Translating it yields CASSTFEGLKLFF. Supplemented by reference TRBV25-1 and TRBJ1-4, the full variable domain reads EADIYQTPRYLVIGTGKKITLECSQTMGHDKMYWYQQDPGMELHLIHYSYGVNSTEKGDLSSESTVSRIRTEHFPLTLESARPSHTSQYLCASSTFEGLKLFFGSGTQLSVL.

The chain has TRBV2 and TRBJ2-7; D may be TRBD1 or TRBD2 (5 bases each). The CDR3 has 14 amino acids. The ends were cut back, 7 bases at V and 0 bases at J, with 13 bases in the middle. Germline V gives CDR1 SNHLY, CDR2 FYNNEI. The CDR3 loop is CASIPGRSSYEQYF. The CDR3, as DNA: TGTGCCAGCATTCCGGGGCGAAGCTCCTACGAGCAGTACTTC.

The chain is built from TRBV19 and TRBJ2-2; D is undetermined. Between the trimmed V and J ends, which lost 4 bases and 4 bases, there was a span of 13 bases. Germline-derived CDR1 and CDR2 are LNHDA and SQIVND (reference sequence). This CDR3 contains 15 residues. The DNA for the CDR3 is TGTGCCAGTAGTACCGGACCGGTTACCACCGGGGAGCTGTTTTTT. Translated: CASSTGPVTTGELFF.

V usage is TRBV6-1 and J usage is TRBJ1-5, with D unresolved. Germline lookup yields CDR1 MNHNS and CDR2 SASEGT. CDR3 length: 15 amino acids. V shed 7 bases and J shed 0 bases, with 13 bases lying between them. The CDR3 DNA reads as TGTGCCAGCATGGTGGGCCGTTATAGCAATCAGCCCCAGCATTTT. Its protein product is CASMVGRYSNQPQHF.

The rearrangement links TRBV9 to TRBJ2-1; D remains ambiguous. CDR3 length: 13 residues. CDR1 SGDLS and CDR2 YYNGEE come from the germline V gene. The germline V and J ends were trimmed by 4 bases and 7 bases, with 12 bases remaining between them. The CDR3, as DNA: TGTGCCAGCAGCCCCCGGTGGCGGAATGAGCAGTTCTTC. Encoded protein: CASSPRWRNEQFF.

This sequence joins TRBV13 and TRBJ2-7; the D is unclear. The CDR3 length is 14 residues. Deletions cut 5 bases from V and 5 bases from J, with 16 bases between. Germline V CDR1 and CDR2: PRHDT, FYEKMQ (reference sequence). CDR3 residues: CASSPGPDSDEQYF. In DNA, the CDR3 is TGTGCCAGCAGCCCTGGGCCGGATTCGGACGAGCAGTACTTC. Full variable domain (remainder filled in from reference TRBV13 and TRBJ2-7): AAGVIQSPRHLIKEKRETATLKCYPIPRHDTVYWYQQGPGQDPQFLISFYEKMQSDKGSIPDRFSAQQFSDYHSELNMSSLELGDSALYFCASSPGPDSDEQYFGPGTRLTVT.

The V and J genes are TRBV7-2 and TRBJ2-1; TRBD2 matches at 13 bases. The CDR3 contains 15 residues. The germline V gene has CDR1 SGHTA and CDR2 FQGNSA. The V gene end was trimmed by 5 bases and the J gene end by 4 bases; junction bases not matched to a gene: 2. CDR3 residues: CASSVLAGGYNEQFF. CDR3 coding DNA: TGTGCCAGCAGCGTACTAGCGGGAGGGTACAATGAGCAGTTCTTC.

The chain links TRBV7-2 to TRBJ1-1; D remains unclear. CDR1 is SGHTA, CDR2 FQGNSA, per germline. The CDR3 is made up of 14 amino acids. Trimming stripped 2 bases from V and 1 base from J, with 8 bases between. The CDR3 sequence is CASSLNTGNTEAFF. The CDR3 DNA reads as TGTGCCAGCAGCTTAAATACGGGGAACACTGAAGCTTTCTTT.

This clone was seen a single time. This chain links TRBV2 with TRBJ2-7, with 11 bases aligning to TRBD1. This CDR3 has 18 residues. Germline V lookup: CDR1 SNHLY, CDR2 FYNNEI. V was pared by 6 bases and J by 3 bases, with 16 bases of the junction left unmatched. The CDR3 nucleotides read TGTGCCAGCAGCTCGCGGACAGGGGGCGTCAATCCGTTCTACGAGCAGTACTTC. This sequence encodes CASSSRTGGVNPFYEQYF.

The chain uses TRBV7-9 and TRBJ1-2, with 8 bases identical to TRBD1. Germline V lookup: CDR1 SEHNR, CDR2 FQNEAQ (reference sequence). V trimming: 5 bases; J trimming: 1 base; junction bases outside the gene matches: 9. The CDR3 extends over 16 amino acids. CDR3 coding DNA: TGTGCCAGCAGCCTCAGCGTCGGACAGGGTAACTATGGCTACACCTTC. Residues: CASSLSVGQGNYGYTF.

This chain links TRBV29-1 with TRBJ1-2; D may be TRBD1 (5 bases). This CDR3 is 14 amino acids long. Per the germline V gene, CDR1 is SQVTM and CDR2 is ANQGSEA. V lost 6 bases, J lost 0 bases, and 14 bases lay in between. Here the CDR3 DNA reads TGCAGCGTATGGGACGGGGGAGCTAACTATGGCTACACCTTC. This translates into CSVWDGGANYGYTF.

This clone was recorded once. The rearrangement uses TRBV5-1 and TRBJ2-2, with D perhaps matching TRBD1 or TRBD2 (5 bases each). V was pared by 4 bases and J by 6 bases, with 16 bases between. Germline V CDR1 and CDR2: SGHRS, YFSETQ. This CDR3 has 15 amino acids. CDR3 region: CASSLTGRWPGELFF. The CDR3 DNA reads as TGCGCCAGCAGCCTGACGGGACGTTGGCCCGGGGAGCTGTTTTTT.

Regarding this clone: The same CDR3 can be traced to other DNA sequences in this sample. The chain carries TRBV19 and TRBJ2-1, with D hard to call. CDR3 length: 12 amino acids. Trimming shortened V by 3 bases and J by 5 bases, and 5 bases separated the two germline ends. Germline V gene sequence: CDR1 LNHDA, CDR2 SQIVND (reference sequence). This CDR3 is CASSIGHNEQFF. The CDR3 coding sequence is TGTGCCAGTAGTATTGGACACAATGAGCAGTTCTTC.

This chain's CDR3 is CASSIPGQGDTEAFF. CDR3 nucleotides: TGTGCCAGTAGTATCCCCGGACAGGGAGACACTGAAGCTTTCTTT. This chain connects TRBV19 to TRBJ1-1; TRBD1 aligns across 8 bases. Trimming removed 3 bases from V and 3 bases from J; junction bases left unmatched: 6. Germline CDR1 and CDR2: LNHDA and SQIVND (reference sequence). This CDR3 has 15 amino acids.

The chain recombines TRBV6-1 with TRBJ1-2; D unclear. This CDR3 region has 19 residues. The germline V gene encodes CDR1 MNHNS and CDR2 SASEGT. The ends were cut back, 1 base at V and 4 bases at J, with 25 bases in the middle. The CDR3, as DNA: TGTGCCAGCAGTGAAGGGGCAGAGAAACTTACCACGGGAAGCTATGGCTACACCTTC. Its translation is CASSEGAEKLTTGSYGYTF.

This chain joins TRBV9 and TRBJ1-2; the match to TRBD1 covers 7 bases. The CDR3 totals 14 residues. The trim removed 4 bases at V and 7 bases at J, leaving 10 bases unmatched. Germline V gene sequence: CDR1 SGDLS, CDR2 YYNGEE. CDR3 in DNA: TGTGCCAGCAGCTCCCGGGACAGCCTTAGTGGCTACACCTTC. It codes for CASSSRDSLSGYTF. The whole variable domain, remainder taken from reference TRBV9 and TRBJ1-2, is DSGVTQTPKHLITATGQRVTLRCSPRSGDLSVYWYQQSLDQGLQFLIQYYNGEERAKGNILERFSAQQFPDLHSELNLSSLELGDSALYFCASSSRDSLSGYTFGSGTRLTVV.

The rearrangement joins TRBV27 to TRBJ2-1; the match to TRBD1 covers 10 bases. Germline CDR1 is MNHEY and CDR2 is SMNVEV (reference sequence). This CDR3 is 17 amino acids long. The V and J ends lost 0 bases and 4 bases, in that order; junction bases with no gene match: 6. The CDR3 nucleotides are TGTGCCAGCAGTTTATCTTGGACAGGGGGGACTTACAATGAGCAGTTCTTC. It is translated as CASSLSWTGGTYNEQFF.

CDR3 sequence (DNA): TGTGCCAGCAGTGCGGAGGGCGGCATGGGAAACACCATATATTTT. This translates into CASSAEGGMGNTIYF. The J gene is TRBJ1-3, the V gene TRBV6-1; no clear D gene. Trimming took 4 bases from V and 4 from J, leaving 14 bases between them. CDR3 length: 15 residues. The germline V gene has CDR1 MNHNS and CDR2 SASEGT.

As to this clone: This sample includes further DNA sequences coding for the same CDR3. The chain has TRBV28 and TRBJ2-1; 7 bases map to TRBD2. The germline gives CDR1 MDHEN, CDR2 SYDVKM. V lost 1 base to trimming and J lost 0 bases; unmatched junction nucleotides: 3. This CDR3 contains 16 residues. The CDR3 coding sequence is TGTGCCAGCAGTTTATCGGGCGGGAGCTCCTACAATGAGCAGTTCTTC. Its translation is CASSLSGGSSYNEQFF.

This clone was recorded only once. The chain recombines TRBV4-3 with TRBJ2-3; 8 nucleotides align to TRBD2. The V and J ends lost 0 bases and 2 bases, in that order; junction bases with no gene match: 7. The CDR3 consists of 17 residues. The germline CDR1 and CDR2 sequences are LGHNA and YSLEER. This chain's CDR3 is CASSQDRGLVSTDTQYF. CDR3 bases: TGCGCCAGCAGCCAAGATCGGGGACTAGTCTCCACAGATACGCAGTATTTT.

The chain uses TRBV7-6 and TRBJ2-7, with 11 bases identical to TRBD1. Germline CDR1 is SGHVS and CDR2 is FNYEAQ. The V and J ends lost 5 bases and 6 bases, in that order; junction bases with no gene match: 6. The CDR3 totals 14 residues. CDR3 DNA sequence: TGTGCCAGCAGCCCTCGGACAGGGGGCGGCGAGCAGTACTTC. It specifies CASSPRTGGGEQYF.

The V call is TRBV9, the J call TRBJ2-3, with D unclear. Trimming pared 0 bases from V and 1 base from J, leaving 12 bases between. The CDR3 loop spans 16 amino acids. CDR1 and CDR2 (germline): SGDLS, YYNGEE. The CDR3 here is CASSVEQQTRTDTQYF. The DNA of the CDR3 is TGTGCCAGCAGCGTAGAACAGCAGACCCGCACAGATACGCAGTATTTT. The full variable domain, with the rest looked up from reference TRBV9 and TRBJ2-3, is DSGVTQTPKHLITATGQRVTLRCSPRSGDLSVYWYQQSLDQGLQFLIQYYNGEERAKGNILERFSAQQFPDLHSELNLSSLELGDSALYFCASSVEQQTRTDTQYFGPGTRLTVL.

The genes are TRBV11-2 and TRBJ1-1, with TRBD1 matching 8 bases. V dropped 7 bases and J dropped 1; count of bases not matched to a gene: 17. This CDR3 contains 18 residues. Germline assignment: CDR1 SGHAT and CDR2 FQNNGV. CDR3 loop: CASTLTPWPGQENTEAFF. CDR3 sequence (DNA): TGTGCCAGCACCCTCACCCCTTGGCCGGGACAGGAGAACACTGAAGCTTTCTTT.